This T cell receptor (beta chain) stems from a study of OX40 agonist ivuxolimab in advanced cancers. Across the whole study: Participants, 82.7% male, averaged roughly 60 years of age, ranging from roughly 23 to 90. Allowance was made for prior anti-PD-1, anti-PD-L1 or anti-CTLA-4 therapy, and around 44% had some.

With respect to this clone: Its antigen is as yet unknown.

Method: immunoSEQ multiplex PCR; TCRdb's copy keeps in-frame clones and lacks some. Here the sample spans 30,000 to 45,000 clones, 65% to 80% being singletons. CDR3 length: 15 residues. Germline V CDR1 and CDR2: GTSNPN, SVGIG (reference sequence). The germline V and J ends were trimmed by 2 bases and 0 bases, with 11 bases remaining between them. Findings and caveats of the study: The study found that CD8+ T cells averaged more expanded clones than CD4+.

V is TRBV30 and J is TRBJ1-5, with D uncertain. This TCR was recovered from an adult with an advanced solid tumor such as melanoma, head and neck, liver or kidney cancer. The source was CD4+ or CD8+ T cells sorted from blood, collected in a trial of the OX40 agonist ivuxolimab. This CDR3 reads CAWSPTPPSNQPQHF. In DNA, the CDR3 is TGTGCCTGGAGTCCGACACCGCCTAGCAATCAGCCCCAGCATTTT.